The T cell receptor beta chain under discussion was sequenced for a study of PD-1 blockade in classical Hodgkin lymphoma. Study-level results: Complete responders started with a diversity level that resembled newly diagnosed patients at baseline.

Notes on this clone: Its antigen is undetermined.

Per germline, CDR1 MGHRA and CDR2 YSYEKL. V shed 2 bases and J 3 bases; nucleotides not matched to a gene: 6. The CDR3 extends over 16 amino acids. Relapses following autologous stem cell transplantation were seen in all patients, with brentuximab vedotin exposure varying. Repertoires were generated with immunoSEQ multiplex PCR, while TCRdb's copy carries only in-frame clones and drops some. The sample includes roughly 150,000 clones, 78% of them seen just once. This specimen was peripheral blood mononuclear cells (PBMCs), taken before the second cycle of nivolumab. The chain links TRBV4-1 to TRBJ2-7; 11 nucleotides line up with TRBD1. This sequence was found in a human donor with classical Hodgkin lymphoma. The CDR3 sequence: CASSQYQGQGVYEQYF. In DNA, the CDR3 is TGCGCCAGCAGCCAATACCAGGGACAGGGGGTCTACGAGCAGTACTTC.